Shown below are 28 T cell receptor beta chains from a single sample sequenced in a study of shared clonotypes between healthy human individuals. The assay was immunoSEQ multiplex PCR, and TCRdb's table has in-frame clones only and misses some. The sample has some 490,000 clones, around 80% seen once. The material sequenced was PBMCs. These receptors were collected from a woman in her thirties or forties in good health. Some clones in this sample may be carry-over from other donors' samples.

The gene calls are TRBV5-4 and TRBJ2-1, with a tentative D call TRBD2 (6 bases). Trimming took off 4 bases at V and 7 bases at J, with 6 bases between the two ends. Germline-derived CDR1 and CDR2 are SGHNT and YYREEE (reference sequence). The CDR3 consists of 11 residues. The CDR3 DNA is TGTGCCAGCAGCCTAGCGAATGAGCAGTTCTTC. This translates into CASSLANEQFF.

This clone was seen more than once but under ten times. CDR3 loop: CASSLRVGYNQPQHF. The CDR3 DNA reads as TGTGCCAGCAGCTTACGCGTGGGGTACAATCAGCCCCAGCATTTT. V gene TRBV7-2 combines with J gene TRBJ1-5; D is uncertain. CDR1 is SGHTA and CDR2 is FQGNSA in the germline V gene. Trimming cost V 2 bases and J 3 bases, with 11 bases left between them. This CDR3 has 15 amino acids.

A single count supports this clone. The chain links TRBV10-3 to TRBJ2-2; 7 nucleotides match TRBD2. The CDR3 runs to 13 residues. The germline V gene encodes CDR1 ENHRY and CDR2 SYGVKD. The V segment lost 3 bases and the J segment 6 bases; nucleotides outside the gene matches: 1. This CDR3 reads CAISDAGAGELFF. CDR3 in DNA: TGTGCCATCAGTGATGCGGGGGCCGGGGAGCTGTTTTTT.

The chain combines TRBV28 with TRBJ2-1; maybe TRBD1 (5 bases). V lost 2 bases, J lost 6 bases, and 14 bases lay in between. CDR3 length: 15 residues. Per the germline V gene, CDR1 is MDHEN and CDR2 is SYDVKM. CDR3 sequence: CASSLGRVFGNEQFF. The CDR3 DNA sequence: TGTGCCAGCAGTTTAGGCAGGGTCTTTGGCAATGAGCAGTTCTTC.

CDR3 nucleotides: TGTGCCAGCAGTGCCGGACTCCTCCTAAGCTCCTACGAGCAGTACTTC. Its translation is CASSAGLLLSSYEQYF. This chain uses TRBV28 with TRBJ2-7, with D possibly being TRBD2 (5 bases). The V and J ends lost 5 bases and 0 bases respectively, with 17 bases between them. The germline gives CDR1 MDHEN, CDR2 SYDVKM. CDR3 length: 16 residues.

This sequence joins TRBV11-2 and TRBJ2-3; 11 bases match TRBD2. The V gene end was trimmed by 2 bases and the J gene end by 2 bases; junction bases not matched to a gene: 9. The length of the CDR3 is 18 residues. Germline CDR1 is SGHAT and CDR2 is FQNNGV. The CDR3 DNA reads as TGTGCCAGCAGCTTAAAGGTGGGACTAGCGGACATCACAGATACGCAGTATTTT. It codes for CASSLKVGLADITDTQYF.

Comments on this clone: This likely traces to a read error, being one base from a far larger clone. The same CDR3 arises from other DNA sequences in this sample as well. The rearrangement uses TRBV7-9 and TRBJ2-7, with 7 nucleotides matching TRBD1. Germline CDR1 SEHNR, CDR2 FQNEAQ (reference sequence). This CDR3 contains 14 residues. The CDR3: CASSLGGQADEQYF. DNA for the CDR3: TGCGCCAGCAGCTTAGGCGGACAGGCGGACGAGCAGTACTTC.

This clone was seen more than once but under ten times. The chain carries TRBV19 and TRBJ2-5; TRBD2 matches 10 bases. The J call is doubtful: the DNA matches TRBJ2-7 better. The CDR3 is made up of 15 amino acids. Germline V gene data show CDR1 as LNHDA and CDR2 as SQIVND (reference sequence). The CDR3 loop reads CASSMTSGSSYEQYF. CDR3 nucleotides: TGTGCCAGTAGTATGACTAGCGGGTCCTCCTACGAGCAGTACTTC.

The chain employs TRBV27 and TRBJ2-1, with D possibly matching TRBD2 (6 bases). The CDR3 runs 16 residues. Trimming shortened V by 3 bases and J by 1 base, and 13 bases separated the two germline ends. Per germline, CDR1 MNHEY and CDR2 SMNVEV (reference sequence). The CDR3 DNA reads as TGTGCCAGCAGTTTGGCGGGACCCTATTCCTACAATGAGCAGTTCTTC. Translated: CASSLAGPYSYNEQFF.

The CDR3 loop reads CASSQDPAKETQYF. CDR3 DNA sequence: TGTGCCAGCAGCCAAGATCCAGCGAAAGAGACCCAGTACTTC. The gene calls are TRBV4-2 and TRBJ2-5; D gene unclear. The CDR3 totals 14 residues. Deletions cut 0 bases from V and 3 bases from J, with 8 bases between. Germline loops: CDR1 LGHNA, CDR2 YNFKEQ.

J is TRBJ1-5 and V is TRBV19; 9 nucleotides agree with TRBD1. With V trimmed by 7 bases and J by 6 bases, 7 bases remained unmatched. From germline, CDR1 is LNHDA and CDR2 SQIVND (reference sequence). The CDR3 runs 14 residues. The CDR3 DNA reads TGTGCCAGTAACGCGGGACAGGGAGGTCAGCCCCAGCATTTT. As protein: CASNAGQGGQPQHF.

The J gene is TRBJ1-1, the V gene TRBV15; maybe TRBD1 (6 bases). The CDR3 totals 14 residues. V was shortened by 3 bases and J by 7 bases, with 15 bases between the two germline ends. Germline loops: CDR1 LNHNV, CDR2 YYDKDF (reference sequence). This CDR3 reads CATSRRGDIVEAFF. CDR3 DNA: TGTGCCACCAGCAGGAGGGGGGACATCGTTGAAGCTTTCTTT.

On this clone itself: Relative to the germline gene, one junction end is altered; a read error may explain this. The chain carries TRBV7-9 and TRBJ2-7; a weak D match, TRBD1 (5 bases). The length of the CDR3 is 15 residues. Looked up from germline, CDR1 is SEHNR and CDR2 is FQNEAQ (reference sequence). The CDR3 DNA reads TGTGCCAGCAGCTTAGAGGCAGGGCGCTCCGACGAGCAGTACTTC. Translation gives CASSLEAGRSDEQYF.

The V call is TRBV28, the J call TRBJ1-2, with 10 bases lining up with TRBD1. Germline values: CDR1 MDHEN, CDR2 SYDVKM. This CDR3 region has 14 residues. The trim removed 6 bases at V and 5 bases at J, leaving 6 bases unmatched. The CDR3 bases are TGTGCCAGCAGCCAGACAGGGGGCTGGTATGGCTACACCTTC. As protein: CASSQTGGWYGYTF.

The chain combines TRBV6-5 with TRBJ2-5; either TRBD1 or TRBD2 may supply D (5 bases each). This CDR3 has 13 residues. The V end lost 6 bases, the J end lost 1 base, and 9 bases lay between the germline ends. Germline V gene sequence: CDR1 MNHEY, CDR2 SVGAGI. CDR3 DNA sequence: TGTGCCAGCAGCCGGGGACCCCAAGAGACCCAGTACTTC. It translates to CASSRGPQETQYF.

This clone was detected a few times. Its ends do not fully match the called genes, so a read error is possible. The V call is TRBV7-7, the J call TRBJ2-7, with unresolved D. The CDR3 totals 13 residues. The germline V gene encodes CDR1 SSHAT and CDR2 FNYEAQ (reference sequence). The CDR3 reads CASSQHMGIEQYF. DNA of the CDR3: TGTGCTAGCAGCCAACATATGGGGATCGAGCAGTACTTC.

This chain links TRBV9 with TRBJ2-7; no clear D. Trimming shortened V by 4 bases and J by 1 base, and 9 bases separated the two germline ends. The CDR3 consists of 13 residues. Germline V gene sequence: CDR1 SGDLS, CDR2 YYNGEE. CDR3 sequence (DNA): TGTGCCAGCAGCAGAGACGTTTCCTACGAGCAGTACTTC. It translates to CASSRDVSYEQYF.

The chain has TRBV7-9 and TRBJ2-1, with TRBD2 identical over 8 bases. Germline assignment: CDR1 SEHNR and CDR2 FQNEAQ (reference sequence). V dropped 5 bases and J dropped 2; count of bases not matched to a gene: 5. CDR3 length: 15 residues. CDR3 protein: CASSKLADPYNEQFF. CDR3 in DNA: TGTGCCAGCAGCAAACTAGCGGATCCCTACAATGAGCAGTTCTTC.

This clone was observed a few times. The V and J genes are TRBV27 and TRBJ1-1; a possible D gene is TRBD1 (5 bases). This CDR3 contains 15 residues. V was pared by 2 bases and J by 4 bases, with 14 bases between. Germline-derived CDR1 and CDR2 are MNHEY and SMNVEV (reference sequence). The CDR3 DNA sequence: TGTGCCAGCAGTTTAGGCGGGGGATGGACCACTGAAGCTTTCTTT. It is translated as CASSLGGGWTTEAFF.

The CDR3 loop reads CASSGDSPYEQYF. The CDR3 DNA is TGTGCCAGCAGTGGGGACTCACCCTACGAGCAGTACTTC. V gene TRBV6-5 combines with J gene TRBJ2-7, with D possibly TRBD2 on 6 matching bases. Germline CDR1 is MNHEY and CDR2 is SVGAGI. V was clipped by 5 bases and J by 2 bases, with 10 bases between them. The CDR3 runs to 13 residues.

The rearrangement uses TRBV18 and TRBJ2-2, with 9 bases matching TRBD1. Germline CDR1 and CDR2: KGHSH and LQKENI. V was pared by 0 bases and J by 6 bases, with 5 bases of the junction left unmatched. This CDR3 comprises 16 residues. Written as DNA, the CDR3 is TGTGCCAGCTCACCACCGACCGGGACAGGGCCCGGGGAGCTGTTTTTT. This translates into CASSPPTGTGPGELFF.

The chain combines TRBV28 with TRBJ1-2, with TRBD1 matching 8 bases. Losses at the gene ends were 6 bases for V and 5 bases for J; bases not matched to a gene: 2. Germline V gene data show CDR1 as MDHEN and CDR2 as SYDVKM. The CDR3 totals 12 residues. Here the CDR3 reads CASSNRGYGYTF. For the CDR3, the DNA is TGTGCCAGCAGCAACAGGGGGTATGGCTACACCTTC.

The V and J genes are TRBV7-2 and TRBJ2-6; unclear D gene. From germline, CDR1 is SGHTA and CDR2 FQGNSA. The CDR3 is 16 residues long. Trimming stripped 5 bases from V and 0 bases from J, with 11 bases between. This chain's CDR3 is CASSIDPASGANVLTF. The CDR3 bases are TGTGCCAGCAGCATCGATCCCGCCTCTGGGGCCAACGTCCTGACTTTC.

V usage is TRBV19 and J usage is TRBJ2-5, with 9 nucleotides matching TRBD1. The J segment lost 0 bases and the V segment lost 3 bases, leaving 5 bases of the junction unmatched. Germline CDR1 and CDR2: LNHDA and SQIVND (reference sequence). The CDR3 spans 16 residues. CDR3: CASSIGDRANQETQYF. CDR3 DNA sequence: TGTGCCAGTAGTATCGGGGACAGGGCCAACCAAGAGACCCAGTACTTC.

Ten or more counts support this clone. The sample holds other DNA sequences that translate to the same CDR3. The rearrangement links TRBV15 to TRBJ1-2; D not resolved. With 5 bases removed from V and 5 bases from J, the gap between germline ends came to 21 bases. The CDR3 sequence is 16 residues long. From germline, CDR1 is LNHNV and CDR2 YYDKDF (reference sequence). The CDR3 region is CATSLRKTSLPYGYTF. The CDR3, as DNA: TGTGCCACCAGCCTTCGAAAGACGAGCCTACCATATGGCTACACCTTC.

Worth noting for this clone: A read error may produce the germline difference seen at one junction end. This sample includes further DNA sequences coding for the same CDR3. The V and J genes are TRBV30 and TRBJ2-7; maybe TRBD2 (7 bases). There are 14 residues in the CDR3. In germline, CDR1 is GTSNPN, CDR2 SVGIG (reference sequence). The CDR3 DNA is TGCGCCTGGAGTGAGGGGGGGCTCACCTACGAGCAGTACTTC. Encoded protein: CAWSEGGLTYEQYF.

This CDR3 reads CASTPQGGVNYEQYF. For the CDR3, the DNA is TGCGCCAGCACCCCACAGGGGGGGGTCAACTACGAGCAGTACTTC. V gene TRBV5-1 combines with J gene TRBJ2-7; D is possibly TRBD1 (8 bases). CDR1 and CDR2 from the germline V gene are SGHRS and YFSETQ. With 6 bases removed from V and 3 bases from J, the gap between germline ends came to 19 bases. The CDR3 is 15 residues long.

This clone was picked up one time. The genes are TRBV28 and TRBJ2-6, with D possibly matching TRBD1 (6 bases). Germline V gives CDR1 MDHEN, CDR2 SYDVKM. The V gene lost 5 bases and the J gene lost 0 bases, with 14 bases spanning the gap. The CDR3 is 17 residues long. The CDR3 loop is CASSPQQGRSGANVLTF. The CDR3 region has the DNA TGTGCCAGCAGTCCTCAACAGGGCCGCTCTGGGGCCAACGTCCTGACTTTC.